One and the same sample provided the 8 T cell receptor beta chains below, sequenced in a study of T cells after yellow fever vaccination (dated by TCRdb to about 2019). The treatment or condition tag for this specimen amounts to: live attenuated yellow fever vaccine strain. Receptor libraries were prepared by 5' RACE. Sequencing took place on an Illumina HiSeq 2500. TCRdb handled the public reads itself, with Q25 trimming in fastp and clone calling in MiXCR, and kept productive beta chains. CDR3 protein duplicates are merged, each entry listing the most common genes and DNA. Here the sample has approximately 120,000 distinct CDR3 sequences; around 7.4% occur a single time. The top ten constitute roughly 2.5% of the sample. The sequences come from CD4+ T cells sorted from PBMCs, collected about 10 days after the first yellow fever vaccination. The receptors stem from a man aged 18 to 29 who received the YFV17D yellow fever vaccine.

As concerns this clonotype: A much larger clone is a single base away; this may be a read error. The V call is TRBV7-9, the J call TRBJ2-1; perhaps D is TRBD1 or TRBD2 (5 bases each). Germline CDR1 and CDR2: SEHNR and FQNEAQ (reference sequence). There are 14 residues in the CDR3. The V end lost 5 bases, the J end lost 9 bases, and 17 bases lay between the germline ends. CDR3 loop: CASSAGSGEIEQFF. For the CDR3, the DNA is TGTGCCAGCAGCGCAGGGTCTGGGGAGATTGAGCAGTTCTTC.

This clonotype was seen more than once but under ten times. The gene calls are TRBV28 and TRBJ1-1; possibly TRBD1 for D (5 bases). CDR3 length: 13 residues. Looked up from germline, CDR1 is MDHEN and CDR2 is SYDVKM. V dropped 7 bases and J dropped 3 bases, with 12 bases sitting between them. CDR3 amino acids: CASTRGGDTEAFF. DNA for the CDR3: TGTGCCAGCACTCGGGGGGGGGACACTGAAGCTTTCTTT.

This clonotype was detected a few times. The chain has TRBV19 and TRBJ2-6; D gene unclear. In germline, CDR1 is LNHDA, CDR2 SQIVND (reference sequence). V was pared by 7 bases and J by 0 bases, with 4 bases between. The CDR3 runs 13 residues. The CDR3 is CASTVSGANVLTF. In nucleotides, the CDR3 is TGTGCCAGTACTGTCTCTGGGGCCAACGTCCTGACTTTC.

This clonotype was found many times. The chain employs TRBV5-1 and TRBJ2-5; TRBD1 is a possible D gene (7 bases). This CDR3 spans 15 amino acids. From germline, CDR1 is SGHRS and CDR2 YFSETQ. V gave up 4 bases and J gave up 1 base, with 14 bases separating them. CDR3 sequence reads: CASSAGQTTQETQYF. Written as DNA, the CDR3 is TGCGCCAGCAGCGCGGGACAGACTACCCAAGAGACCCAGTACTTC.

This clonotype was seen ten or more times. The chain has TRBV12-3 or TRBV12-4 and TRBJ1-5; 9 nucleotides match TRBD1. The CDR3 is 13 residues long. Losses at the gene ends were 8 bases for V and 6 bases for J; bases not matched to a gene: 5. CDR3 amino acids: CASRDRVVQPQHF. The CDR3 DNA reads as TGTGCCAGCCGGGACAGGGTAGTTCAGCCCCAGCATTTT.

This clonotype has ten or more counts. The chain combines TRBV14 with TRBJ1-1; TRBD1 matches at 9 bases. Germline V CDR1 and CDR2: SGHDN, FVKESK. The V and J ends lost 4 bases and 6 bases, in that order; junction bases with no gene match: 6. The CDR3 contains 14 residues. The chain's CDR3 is CASSLQGAGAEAFF. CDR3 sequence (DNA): TGTGCCAGCAGCCTACAGGGGGCCGGGGCTGAAGCTTTCTTT.

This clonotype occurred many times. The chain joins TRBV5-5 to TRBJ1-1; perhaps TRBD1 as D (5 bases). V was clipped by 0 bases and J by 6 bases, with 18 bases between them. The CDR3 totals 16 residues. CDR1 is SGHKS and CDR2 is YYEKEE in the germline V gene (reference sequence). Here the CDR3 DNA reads TGTGCCAGCAGCTTGGGCCCTCAGGGAATATGGGCTGAAGCTTTCTTT. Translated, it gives CASSLGPQGIWAEAFF.

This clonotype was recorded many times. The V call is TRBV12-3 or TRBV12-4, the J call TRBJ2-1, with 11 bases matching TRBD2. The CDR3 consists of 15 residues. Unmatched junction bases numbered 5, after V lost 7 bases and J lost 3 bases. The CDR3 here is CASNIAGGHYNEQFF. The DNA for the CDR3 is TGTGCCAGCAACATAGCGGGGGGGCACTACAATGAGCAGTTCTTC.